Listed here is a single TCR beta chain. Its antigen is not yet known. Base qualities are not at hand, and no much larger clone is one base apart. The sample contains more than one DNA sequence encoding this CDR3. Whole blood was collected in K2EDTA tubes by collaborating institutions according to the institutions' own protocols. For TCRbeta analysis, collaborator samples were shipped as frozen whole blood, as isolated PBMCs, or as DNA extracted from either sample type. TCRbeta CDR3 regions were amplified from genomic DNA by means of the immunoSEQ Assay, a bias-controlled multiplex PCR. The authors' analysis ran thus. The number of nucleated cells in each sample was estimated by amplification of reference gene primers within the assay. To quantify the absolute abundance of each unique TCRbeta CDR3 rearrangement, sequence reads were collapsed and filtered. For each sample, productive Simpson clonality was calculated as the square root of Simpson's diversity index across productive rearrangements. Drawn from immuneACCESS, this table holds only the in-frame rearrangements with V and J called that TCRdb kept. Clones are partly lost; checked studies trace under half to an unresolved V gene and leave the rest unexplained. V and J calls and clone size follow that table, whereas D and trimming were derived from the DNA. In this sample the table shows 200,000 to 300,000 clones, approximately 78% of which occur a single time. Under 15% of the sample is taken by the ten largest.

The record originates from a study of blood T cell repertoires in COVID-19 (dated by TCRdb to about 2020). About the investigation overall: The collaborator samples originated in the United States, Italy and Spain and spanned the acute and convalescent phases of COVID-19. The prospective study material was composed of cDNA or gDNA derived from T cells, B-cell-depleted T cells, or PBMCs. Deeply sampled blood TCRbeta repertoires from subjects exposed to, actively infected with, or recovered from COVID-19 were included in the dataset. The repertoires were made available in a free public database intended to serve as a resource for research on the immune response to SARS-CoV-2. Samples came from the ongoing ImmuneRACE study (first 160 participants) plus 1,254 subjects from 6 global collaborators. A de-identified subject ID, COVID-19 status, age in years and sex were almost always included in the sample metadata. Where available, HLA class I and class II types were taken from metadata supplied by the sample provider and were not determined by assay-based typing. What the study reported, not specific to this receptor: How much clinical and demographic metadata was included differed by source and by participant, and the metadata was provided uncurated.

From V the trimming removes 2 bases and from J it removes 8 bases, while the gene matches leave 3 bases of the junction unaccounted for. The CDR3, from cysteine to phenylalanine, totals 14 residues. Only CDR3 DNA remains: 42 bases, in frame from the first base. The germline V gene gives CDR1 as MNHEY and CDR2 as SVGAGI. The sequence is built from TRBV6-5 and TRBJ1-1, with 12 bases in between that match TRBD1. Sample: peripheral blood. The TCR sequence derives from a woman aged 60-75 years with active or convalescent COVID-19. The DNA sequence reads TGTGCCAGCAGTTACACGGGACAGGGGGCCGAAGCTTTCTTT. This yields the protein CASSYTGQGAEAFF.